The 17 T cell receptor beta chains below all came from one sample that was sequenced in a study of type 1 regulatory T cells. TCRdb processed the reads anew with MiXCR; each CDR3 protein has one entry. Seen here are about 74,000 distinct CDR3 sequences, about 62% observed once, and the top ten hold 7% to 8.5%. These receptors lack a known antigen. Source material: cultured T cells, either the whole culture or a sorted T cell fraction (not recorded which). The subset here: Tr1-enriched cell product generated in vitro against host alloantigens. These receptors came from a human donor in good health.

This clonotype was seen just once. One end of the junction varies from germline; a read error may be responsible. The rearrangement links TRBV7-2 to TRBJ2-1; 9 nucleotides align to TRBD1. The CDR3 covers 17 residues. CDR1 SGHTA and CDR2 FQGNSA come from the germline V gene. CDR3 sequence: CVSSLGGQGFLYNEQFF. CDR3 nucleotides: TGTGTCAGCAGCTTAGGGGGACAGGGCTTTCTCTACAATGAGCAGTTCTTC.

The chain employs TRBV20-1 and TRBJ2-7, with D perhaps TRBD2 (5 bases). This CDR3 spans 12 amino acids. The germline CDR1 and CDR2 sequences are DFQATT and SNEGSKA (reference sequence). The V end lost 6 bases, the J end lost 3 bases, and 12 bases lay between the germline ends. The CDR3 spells CSAPRRDYEQYF. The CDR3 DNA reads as TGCAGTGCCCCTAGACGGGACTACGAGCAGTACTTC.

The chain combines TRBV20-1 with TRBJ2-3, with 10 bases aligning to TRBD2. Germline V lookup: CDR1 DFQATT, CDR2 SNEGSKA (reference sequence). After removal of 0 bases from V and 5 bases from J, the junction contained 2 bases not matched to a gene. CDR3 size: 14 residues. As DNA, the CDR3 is TGCAGTGCTAGAGATTGGACTAGCGGAGATACGCAGTATTTT. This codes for CSARDWTSGDTQYF.

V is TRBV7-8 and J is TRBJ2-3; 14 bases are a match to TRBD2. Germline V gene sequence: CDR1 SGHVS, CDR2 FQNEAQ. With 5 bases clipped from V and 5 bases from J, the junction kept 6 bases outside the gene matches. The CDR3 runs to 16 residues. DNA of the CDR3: TGTGCCAGCAGCCCCGGACTAGCGGGAGGTAGAGATACGCAGTATTTT. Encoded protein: CASSPGLAGGRDTQYF.

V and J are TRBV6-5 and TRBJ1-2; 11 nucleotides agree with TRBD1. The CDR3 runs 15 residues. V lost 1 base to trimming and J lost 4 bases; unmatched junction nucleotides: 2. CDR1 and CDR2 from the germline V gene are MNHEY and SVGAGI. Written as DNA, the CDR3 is TGTGCCAGCAGTTACTTGGGACAGGGGGTCTATGGCTACACCTTC. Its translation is CASSYLGQGVYGYTF.

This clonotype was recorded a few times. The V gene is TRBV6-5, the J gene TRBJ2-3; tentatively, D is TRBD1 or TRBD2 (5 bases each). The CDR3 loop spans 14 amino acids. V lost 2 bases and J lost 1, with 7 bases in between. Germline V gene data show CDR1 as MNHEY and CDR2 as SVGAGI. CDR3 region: CASSYGGGTDTQYF. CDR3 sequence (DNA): TGTGCCAGCAGTTACGGGGGTGGCACAGATACGCAGTATTTT.

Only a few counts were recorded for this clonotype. The CDR3 DNA follows: TGTGCCAGCATCGAACAGGGGCGGACTGAAGCTTTCTTT. Amino acid sequence: CASIEQGRTEAFF. The chain has TRBV27 and TRBJ1-1, with 7 bases identical to TRBD1. From germline, CDR1 is MNHEY and CDR2 SMNVEV (reference sequence). This CDR3 region has 13 residues. V shed 7 bases and J 5 bases; nucleotides not matched to a gene: 7.

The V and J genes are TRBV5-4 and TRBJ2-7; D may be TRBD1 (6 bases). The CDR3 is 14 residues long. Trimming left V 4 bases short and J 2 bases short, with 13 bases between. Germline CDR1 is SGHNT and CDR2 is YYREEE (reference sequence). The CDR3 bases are TGTGCCAGCAGCCGTCGAGAGGGGGCCTACGAGCAGTACTTC. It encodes CASSRREGAYEQYF.

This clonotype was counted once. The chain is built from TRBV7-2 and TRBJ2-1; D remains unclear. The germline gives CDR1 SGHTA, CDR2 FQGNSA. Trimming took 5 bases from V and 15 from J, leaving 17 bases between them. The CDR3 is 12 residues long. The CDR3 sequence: CASSPPSPLGFF. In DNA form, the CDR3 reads TGTGCCAGCAGCCCGCCAAGTCCCTTGGGGTTCTTC.

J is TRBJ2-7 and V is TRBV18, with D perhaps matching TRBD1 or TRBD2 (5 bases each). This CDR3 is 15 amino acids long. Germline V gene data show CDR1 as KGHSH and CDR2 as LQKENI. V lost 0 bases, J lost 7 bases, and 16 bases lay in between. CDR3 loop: CASSPPGAGKGEQYF. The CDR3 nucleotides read TGTGCCAGCTCACCACCCGGGGCAGGGAAAGGGGAGCAGTACTTC.

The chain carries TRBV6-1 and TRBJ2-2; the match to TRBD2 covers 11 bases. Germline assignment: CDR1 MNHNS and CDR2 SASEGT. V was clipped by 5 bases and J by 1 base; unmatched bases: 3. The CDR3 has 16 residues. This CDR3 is CASSLGLAGNTGELFF. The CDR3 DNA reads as TGTGCCAGCAGTCTAGGACTAGCGGGGAACACCGGGGAGCTGTTTTTT.

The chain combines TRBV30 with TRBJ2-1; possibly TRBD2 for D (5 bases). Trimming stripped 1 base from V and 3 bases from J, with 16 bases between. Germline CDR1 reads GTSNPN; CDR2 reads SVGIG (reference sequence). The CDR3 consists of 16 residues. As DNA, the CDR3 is TGTGCCTGGAGTGCTGGTGGAGGAGACTACTACAATGAGCAGTTCTTC. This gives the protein CAWSAGGGDYYNEQFF.

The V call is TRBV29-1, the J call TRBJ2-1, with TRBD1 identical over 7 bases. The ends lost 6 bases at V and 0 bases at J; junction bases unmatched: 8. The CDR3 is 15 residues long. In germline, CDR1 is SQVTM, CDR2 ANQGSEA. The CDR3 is CSVQQGWGSYNEQFF. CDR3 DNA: TGCAGCGTCCAACAGGGGTGGGGCTCCTACAATGAGCAGTTCTTC.

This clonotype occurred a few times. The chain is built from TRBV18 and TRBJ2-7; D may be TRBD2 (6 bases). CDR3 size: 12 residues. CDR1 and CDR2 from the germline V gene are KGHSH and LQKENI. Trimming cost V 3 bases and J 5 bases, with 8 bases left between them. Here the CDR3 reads CASSPRDDEQYF. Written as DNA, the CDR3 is TGTGCCAGCTCACCGCGGGACGACGAGCAGTACTTC. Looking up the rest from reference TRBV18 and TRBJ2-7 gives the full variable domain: NAGVMQNPRHLVRRRGQEARLRCSPMKGHSHVYWYRQLPEEGLKFMVYLQKENIIDESGMPKERFSAEFPKEGPSILRIQQVVRGDSAAYFCASSPRDDEQYFGPGTRLTVT.

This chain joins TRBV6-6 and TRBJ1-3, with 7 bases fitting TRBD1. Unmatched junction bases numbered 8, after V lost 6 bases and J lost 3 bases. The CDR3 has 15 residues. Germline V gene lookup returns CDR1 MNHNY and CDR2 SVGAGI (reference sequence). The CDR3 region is CASSFDRASGNTIYF. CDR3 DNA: TGTGCCAGCAGCTTCGACAGGGCAAGTGGAAACACCATATATTTT.

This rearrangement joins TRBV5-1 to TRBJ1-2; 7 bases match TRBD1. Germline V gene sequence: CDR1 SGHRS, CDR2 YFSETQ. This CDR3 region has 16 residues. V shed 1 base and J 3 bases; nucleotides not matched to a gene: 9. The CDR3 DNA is TGCGCCAGCAGCTTGTCCCTCGGGCAGGGGGACTATGGCTACACCTTC. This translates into CASSLSLGQGDYGYTF.

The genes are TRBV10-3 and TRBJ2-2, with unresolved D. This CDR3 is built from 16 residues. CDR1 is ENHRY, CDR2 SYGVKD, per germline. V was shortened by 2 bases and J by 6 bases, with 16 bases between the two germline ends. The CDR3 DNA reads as TGTGCCATCAGTGAGGCCTCCAAGGGAAACCCCGGGGAGCTGTTTTTT. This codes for CAISEASKGNPGELFF.